The rows below give T cell receptor beta chains drawn from one sample of a study of spatial heterogeneity in lung cancer. Each CDR3 protein is one row after TCRdb ran MiXCR on the 5' RACE reads. The sample has over 7,000 distinct CDR3 sequences; 9% to 10% are singletons. The sample here was normal lung tissue next to the tumor, taken at surgery. The receptor set was obtained from a male donor with early-stage non-small cell lung cancer. CDR3s include the opening cysteine and the closing phenylalanine or tryptophan. Fields, in order: D gene, J gene, V gene, clone size, CDR3 protein, CDR3 DNA. D genes are given only for firm matches. Expanded clones are given a class, and other clones once, few, many or no size at all.

d_call: NA
j_call: TRBJ1-2
v_call: TRBV6-2/TRBV6-3
clone_size: few
cdr3_aa: CASSYVTKGYGYTF
cdr3_nt: TGTGCCAGCAGTTACGTGACGAAGGGGTATGGCTACACCTTC

d_call: NA
j_call: TRBJ2-7
v_call: TRBV20-1
clone_size: many
cdr3_aa: CSAANPQRLYEQYF
cdr3_nt: TGCAGTGCTGCGAATCCACAGAGACTCTACGAGCAGTACTTC

d_call: NA
j_call: TRBJ2-1
v_call: TRBV5-1
clone_size: many
cdr3_aa: CASSSRWDEQFF
cdr3_nt: TGCGCCAGCAGCTCCCGGTGGGATGAGCAGTTCTTC

d_call: NA
j_call: TRBJ2-7
v_call: TRBV5-4
clone_size: many
cdr3_aa: CASSAGAESSYEQYF
cdr3_nt: TGTGCCAGCAGCGCTGGGGCTGAGAGCTCCTACGAGCAGTACTTC

d_call: NA
j_call: TRBJ2-1
v_call: TRBV9
clone_size: many
cdr3_aa: CASSPWRTVVGHNEQFF
cdr3_nt: TGTGCCAGCAGCCCCTGGAGAACGGTGGTTGGTCACAATGAGCAGTTCTTC

d_call: NA
j_call: TRBJ2-3
v_call: TRBV29-1
clone_size: many
cdr3_aa: CSLRRESDTQYF
cdr3_nt: TGCAGCCTACGTAGGGAATCAGATACGCAGTATTTT

d_call: NA
j_call: TRBJ2-1
v_call: TRBV11-3
clone_size: NA
cdr3_aa: CASSSEGGNEQFF
cdr3_nt: TGTGCCAGCAGCTCGGAGGGAGGTAATGAGCAGTTCTTC

d_call: NA
j_call: TRBJ1-2
v_call: TRBV6-2/TRBV6-3
clone_size: many
cdr3_aa: CASSRTSNYGYTF
cdr3_nt: TGTGCCAGCAGTCGGACTTCCAACTATGGCTACACCTTC

d_call: NA
j_call: TRBJ1-4
v_call: TRBV27
clone_size: medium-sized
cdr3_aa: CASSPEGFAGEKLFF
cdr3_nt: TGTGCCAGCAGTCCCGAGGGGTTCGCGGGTGAAAAACTGTTTTTT

d_call: TRBD1
j_call: TRBJ1-1
v_call: TRBV19
clone_size: few
cdr3_aa: CASSIGQGRTEAFF
cdr3_nt: TGTGCCAGTAGTATAGGACAGGGGCGCACTGAAGCTTTCTTT

d_call: TRBD1
j_call: TRBJ2-5
v_call: TRBV28
clone_size: many
cdr3_aa: CASSYTGEETQYF
cdr3_nt: TGTGCCAGCAGTTATACAGGGGAAGAGACCCAGTACTTC

d_call: TRBD2
j_call: TRBJ2-2
v_call: TRBV7-9
clone_size: many
cdr3_aa: CASSLAGGTGELFF
cdr3_nt: TGTGCCAGCAGCCTAGCGGGAGGCACCGGGGAGCTGTTTTTT

d_call: NA
j_call: TRBJ1-1
v_call: TRBV6-6
clone_size: many
cdr3_aa: CASSNRVRETEAFF
cdr3_nt: TGTGCCAGCAGCAACAGGGTTCGGGAGACTGAAGCTTTCTTT

d_call: TRBD2
j_call: TRBJ2-2
v_call: TRBV13
clone_size: many
cdr3_aa: CASSPLPFLRTSGRTGELFF
cdr3_nt: TGTGCCAGCAGCCCCCTCCCTTTCCTTCGTACTAGCGGGAGAACAGGGGAGCTGTTTTTT

d_call: TRBD2
j_call: TRBJ2-3
v_call: TRBV7-2
clone_size: many
cdr3_aa: CASRSGGAIDTQYF
cdr3_nt: TGTGCCAGCAGAAGCGGGGGGGCCATAGATACGCAGTATTTT

d_call: TRBD2
j_call: TRBJ2-1
v_call: TRBV27
clone_size: medium-sized
cdr3_aa: CASSLGGRIDEQFF
cdr3_nt: TGTGCCAGCAGTTTAGGCGGGAGGATCGATGAGCAGTTCTTC

d_call: NA
j_call: TRBJ1-4
v_call: TRBV28
clone_size: medium-sized
cdr3_aa: CASSPGHNEKLFF
cdr3_nt: TGTGCCAGCAGTCCAGGCCACAATGAAAAACTGTTTTTT

d_call: NA
j_call: TRBJ1-2
v_call: TRBV20-1
clone_size: NA
cdr3_aa: CSARDHGGSYGYTF
cdr3_nt: TGCAGTGCTAGAGATCATGGAGGTAGCTATGGCTACACCTTC

d_call: NA
j_call: TRBJ2-3
v_call: TRBV7-9
clone_size: few
cdr3_aa: CASSLGVGGSPDTQYF
cdr3_nt: TGTGCCAGCAGCTTAGGGGTGGGCGGCAGCCCAGATACGCAGTATTTT

d_call: NA
j_call: TRBJ2-7
v_call: TRBV19
clone_size: large
cdr3_aa: CASSIVYSYEQYF
cdr3_nt: TGTGCCAGTAGTATCGTCTACTCCTACGAGCAGTACTTC

d_call: NA
j_call: TRBJ2-3
v_call: TRBV9
clone_size: NA
cdr3_aa: CASSPPGTARADTQYF
cdr3_nt: TGTGCCAGCAGCCCCCCTGGGACGGCCCGCGCAGATACGCAGTATTTT

d_call: TRBD1
j_call: TRBJ2-7
v_call: TRBV7-2
clone_size: many
cdr3_aa: CASSPRQGVDEQYF
cdr3_nt: TGTGCCAGCAGCCCTAGACAGGGTGTGGACGAGCAGTACTTC

d_call: NA
j_call: TRBJ2-2
v_call: TRBV30
clone_size: many
cdr3_aa: CAWCVTGELFF
cdr3_nt: TGTGCCTGGTGTGTCACCGGGGAGCTGTTTTTT

d_call: NA
j_call: TRBJ1-5
v_call: TRBV7-2
clone_size: many
cdr3_aa: CASQLQGNQPQHF
cdr3_nt: TGTGCCAGCCAACTACAAGGCAATCAGCCCCAGCATTTT

d_call: NA
j_call: TRBJ2-1
v_call: TRBV24-1
clone_size: many
cdr3_aa: CATSDESRGDEQFF
cdr3_nt: TGTGCCACCAGTGACGAGAGTAGAGGAGACGAGCAGTTCTTC

d_call: TRBD1
j_call: TRBJ2-3
v_call: TRBV7-9
clone_size: medium-sized
cdr3_aa: CASSFTGVGDTHF
cdr3_nt: TGTGCCAGCAGCTTTACAGGGGTTGGAGATACGCATTTT

d_call: TRBD1
j_call: TRBJ1-2
v_call: TRBV6-6
clone_size: few
cdr3_aa: CASSEDLVRTGTYGYTF
cdr3_nt: TGTGCCAGCAGTGAGGATCTCGTAAGGACAGGGACCTATGGCTACACCTTC

d_call: TRBD1
j_call: TRBJ1-2
v_call: TRBV6-5
clone_size: NA
cdr3_aa: CASSRTGAGGGYTF
cdr3_nt: TGTGCCAGCAGCCGGACAGGGGCAGGGGGTGGCTACACCTTC

d_call: TRBD1
j_call: TRBJ1-5
v_call: TRBV24-1
clone_size: many
cdr3_aa: CATSDSDRENSNQPQHF
cdr3_nt: TGTGCCACCAGTGACTCCGACAGGGAGAATAGCAATCAGCCCCAGCATTTT

d_call: NA
j_call: TRBJ2-1
v_call: TRBV4-3
clone_size: medium-sized
cdr3_aa: CASSQDITTQEQFF
cdr3_nt: TGCGCCAGCAGCCAAGATATTACCACCCAGGAGCAGTTCTTC

d_call: TRBD1
j_call: TRBJ2-5
v_call: TRBV27
clone_size: medium-sized
cdr3_aa: CASSRGQRETQYF
cdr3_nt: TGTGCCAGCAGCAGGGGGCAGCGCGAGACCCAGTACTTC

d_call: NA
j_call: TRBJ1-1
v_call: TRBV12-3/TRBV12-4
clone_size: medium-sized
cdr3_aa: CASSLGPYTEAFF
cdr3_nt: TGTGCCAGCAGTTTAGGGCCATACACTGAAGCTTTCTTT

d_call: TRBD2
j_call: TRBJ2-7
v_call: TRBV12-3/TRBV12-4
clone_size: many
cdr3_aa: CASSSLREPDEQYF
cdr3_nt: TGTGCCAGCAGTTCCCTGCGGGAGCCCGACGAGCAGTACTTC

d_call: NA
j_call: TRBJ1-1
v_call: TRBV9
clone_size: many
cdr3_aa: CASSPNTNTEAFF
cdr3_nt: TGTGCCAGCAGCCCGAATACGAACACTGAAGCTTTCTTT

d_call: NA
j_call: TRBJ2-3
v_call: TRBV7-2
clone_size: medium-sized
cdr3_aa: CASSLAWDSTDTQYF
cdr3_nt: TGTGCCAGCAGCTTAGCGTGGGACTCCACAGATACGCAGTATTTT

d_call: TRBD1
j_call: TRBJ1-6
v_call: TRBV3-1
clone_size: many
cdr3_aa: CASSQDRGLSPLHF
cdr3_nt: TGTGCCAGCAGCCAAGACAGGGGGCTTTCACCCCTCCACTTT

d_call: NA
j_call: TRBJ2-7
v_call: TRBV7-6
clone_size: medium-sized
cdr3_aa: CASSLGQDSSYEQYF
cdr3_nt: TGTGCCAGCAGCTTAGGACAGGACAGCTCCTACGAGCAGTACTTC

d_call: NA
j_call: TRBJ2-7
v_call: TRBV4-3
clone_size: many
cdr3_aa: CASSQRLRGQGASGGFGEQYF
cdr3_nt: TGCGCCAGCAGCCAAAGGCTAAGAGGACAGGGTGCGAGCGGGGGATTTGGGGAGCAGTACTTC

d_call: TRBD1
j_call: TRBJ2-7
v_call: TRBV11-3
clone_size: many
cdr3_aa: CASSSGTENPYEQYF
cdr3_nt: TGTGCCAGCAGCTCAGGGACAGAGAATCCCTACGAGCAGTACTTC

d_call: NA
j_call: TRBJ2-1
v_call: TRBV29-1
clone_size: many
cdr3_aa: CSVESYNEQFF
cdr3_nt: TGCAGCGTTGAAAGCTACAATGAGCAGTTCTTC

d_call: TRBD1
j_call: TRBJ2-7
v_call: TRBV4-1
clone_size: many
cdr3_aa: CASSQGKTGARLEQYF
cdr3_nt: TGCGCCAGCAGCCAAGGGAAGACAGGGGCGAGACTCGAGCAGTACTTC

d_call: TRBD2
j_call: TRBJ2-2
v_call: TRBV5-5
clone_size: medium-sized
cdr3_aa: CASSLTTSGRNRAGELFF
cdr3_nt: TGTGCCAGCAGCTTGACGACTAGCGGGAGAAATCGGGCCGGGGAGCTGTTTTTT

d_call: TRBD2
j_call: TRBJ2-5
v_call: TRBV11-2
clone_size: NA
cdr3_aa: CASSRGGLAGGYQETQYF
cdr3_nt: TGTGCCAGCAGCCGCGGGGGACTAGCGGGGGGATACCAAGAGACCCAGTACTTC

d_call: TRBD1
j_call: TRBJ1-4
v_call: TRBV11-2
clone_size: many
cdr3_aa: CASSDRGTGDKLFF
cdr3_nt: TGTGCCAGCAGCGATAGGGGGACAGGGGACAAACTGTTTTTT

d_call: TRBD2
j_call: TRBJ2-2
v_call: TRBV30
clone_size: many
cdr3_aa: CALGLAVTGELFF
cdr3_nt: TGTGCCTTGGGACTAGCGGTTACCGGGGAGCTGTTTTTT

d_call: TRBD2
j_call: TRBJ2-1
v_call: TRBV10-1
clone_size: many
cdr3_aa: CASSEWGASGRGEQFF
cdr3_nt: TGCGCCAGCAGTGAGTGGGGGGCTAGCGGGAGAGGTGAGCAGTTCTTC

d_call: TRBD1
j_call: TRBJ2-6
v_call: TRBV27
clone_size: large
cdr3_aa: CASSSGTGWSGANVLTF
cdr3_nt: TGTGCCAGCAGCTCCGGGACAGGGTGGTCTGGGGCCAACGTCCTGACTTTC

d_call: NA
j_call: TRBJ2-7
v_call: TRBV18
clone_size: many
cdr3_aa: CASSTPGVHEQYF
cdr3_nt: TGTGCCAGCTCAACACCCGGGGTGCACGAGCAGTACTTC

d_call: NA
j_call: TRBJ2-1
v_call: TRBV12-3/TRBV12-4
clone_size: many
cdr3_aa: CASSETSGKFF
cdr3_nt: TGTGCCAGCAGTGAGACTAGTGGGAAGTTCTTC

d_call: NA
j_call: TRBJ2-3
v_call: TRBV20-1
clone_size: many
cdr3_aa: CSASSGSTDTQYF
cdr3_nt: TGCAGTGCTAGTTCAGGGTCCACAGATACGCAGTATTTT

d_call: TRBD1
j_call: TRBJ1-3
v_call: TRBV3-1
clone_size: many
cdr3_aa: CASSHRGLSGNTIYF
cdr3_nt: TGTGCCAGCAGCCACAGGGGGCTCTCTGGAAACACCATATATTTT

d_call: NA
j_call: TRBJ1-1
v_call: TRBV2
clone_size: medium-sized
cdr3_aa: CASKTELLHTEAFF
cdr3_nt: TGTGCCAGCAAGACCGAATTGTTGCACACTGAAGCTTTCTTT

d_call: NA
j_call: TRBJ1-1
v_call: TRBV5-1
clone_size: large
cdr3_aa: CASSLGGANTEAFF
cdr3_nt: TGCGCCAGCAGCTTGGGGGGCGCGAACACTGAAGCTTTCTTT

d_call: NA
j_call: TRBJ2-1
v_call: TRBV7-9
clone_size: many
cdr3_aa: CASSFRGLGSYNEQFF
cdr3_nt: TGTGCCAGCAGCTTTAGAGGCTTGGGCTCCTACAATGAGCAGTTCTTC

d_call: TRBD2
j_call: TRBJ2-3
v_call: TRBV10-3
clone_size: many
cdr3_aa: CAISDRGRVQADTQYF
cdr3_nt: TGTGCCATCAGTGATCGTGGGAGGGTTCAGGCAGATACGCAGTATTTT

d_call: NA
j_call: TRBJ2-7
v_call: TRBV12-5
clone_size: many
cdr3_aa: CASGYQGSSSYEQYF
cdr3_nt: TGTGCTAGTGGGTATCAGGGGTCGAGTTCCTACGAGCAGTACTTC

d_call: TRBD1
j_call: TRBJ2-1
v_call: TRBV5-1
clone_size: few
cdr3_aa: CASRTGGRIFRYNEQFF
cdr3_nt: TGCGCCAGCAGGACAGGGGGCAGGATTTTTCGTTACAATGAGCAGTTCTTC